This entry lists 27 T cell receptor beta chains sequenced from one sample in a study of shared clonotypes between healthy human individuals. Repertoires were generated with immunoSEQ multiplex PCR, while TCRdb's copy carries only in-frame clones and drops some. Here the sample spans about 1 million clones, more than 65% being singletons. The sample was memory CD4+ T cells sorted from blood. Noted subset: CD45RA-negative fraction. All receptors derive from a man between 18 and 35 years old in good health.

This clone was seen ten or more times. The rearrangement links TRBV7-2 to TRBJ2-1; TRBD1 aligns across 10 bases. Germline values: CDR1 SGHTA, CDR2 FQGNSA. The V and J ends lost 5 bases and 2 bases, in that order; junction bases with no gene match: 6. CDR3 length equals 16 residues. CDR3 region: CASSTTGTGAYNEQFF. CDR3 bases: TGTGCCAGCAGCACAACCGGGACAGGGGCCTACAATGAGCAGTTCTTC.

The chain links TRBV5-4 to TRBJ2-7; 9 nucleotides match TRBD2. This CDR3 contains 17 residues. Germline lookup yields CDR1 SGHNT and CDR2 YYREEE (reference sequence). Unmatched junction bases numbered 13, after V lost 4 bases and J lost 2 bases. This CDR3 reads CASSRLAFSGSPYEQYF. CDR3 sequence (DNA): TGTGCCAGCAGCAGGCTCGCGTTTAGCGGGAGCCCCTACGAGCAGTACTTC.

J is TRBJ2-7 and V is TRBV19; perhaps TRBD1 as D (7 bases). V lost 8 bases to trimming and J lost 0 bases, with 17 bases between them. The V gene's germline CDR1 is LNHDA and CDR2 SQIVND (reference sequence). The CDR3 totals 15 residues. The CDR3 here is CASGYRGGSSYEQYF. The CDR3, as DNA: TGTGCCAGTGGATACAGGGGAGGTAGCTCCTACGAGCAGTACTTC.

The chain employs TRBV15 and TRBJ2-5, with 13 bases fitting TRBD2. The CDR3 consists of 18 residues. V dropped 1 base and J dropped 1; count of bases not matched to a gene: 6. Germline-derived CDR1 and CDR2 are LNHNV and YYDKDF (reference sequence). The CDR3: CATSRVGLAGLPQETQYF. The CDR3 DNA sequence: TGTGCCACCAGCAGAGTGGGACTAGCGGGGCTGCCCCAAGAGACCCAGTACTTC. Using reference TRBV15 and TRBJ2-5 for the parts outside the CDR3, the full variable domain is DAMVIQNPRYQVTQFGKPVTLSCSQTLNHNVMYWYQQKSSQAPKLLFHYYDKDFNNEADTPDNFQSRRPNTSFCFLDIRSPGLGDTAMYLCATSRVGLAGLPQETQYFGPGTRLLVL.

The rearrangement uses TRBV30 and TRBJ2-7; D is possibly TRBD1 (5 bases). The CDR3 contains 14 residues. Germline loops: CDR1 GTSNPN, CDR2 SVGIG (reference sequence). Deletions cut 3 bases from V and 3 bases from J, with 15 bases between. The CDR3 reads CAWRRQSSSYEQYF. CDR3 nucleotide sequence: TGTGCCTGGAGACGACAGAGTAGTAGCTACGAGCAGTACTTC.

The CDR3 DNA reads TGTGCAAGTCGCTTACCGGACAGTTCCTACGAGCAGTACTTC. Translating it yields CASRLPDSSYEQYF. The chain employs TRBV12-2 and TRBJ2-7; TRBD1 was called by the table and not checked on the DNA. TRBV12-2 is classified as a pseudogene. CDR3 length: 14 residues.

The sample holds many counts of this clone. The gene calls are TRBV6-4 and TRBJ1-2; 7 nucleotides line up with TRBD1. Germline assignment: CDR1 MRHNA and CDR2 SNTAGT. V was pared by 0 bases and J by 8 bases, with 6 bases of the junction left unmatched. CDR3 length: 14 residues. CDR3 sequence reads: CASSDSDRVGGYTF. The CDR3 DNA follows: TGTGCCAGCAGTGACTCTGACAGGGTAGGGGGCTACACCTTC.

Note on this clone: The germline gene is not matched at one end of the junction; a read error may be the cause. The chain has TRBV7-7 and TRBJ2-5, with D maybe TRBD2 (6 bases). Germline assignment: CDR1 SSHAT and CDR2 FNYEAQ (reference sequence). This CDR3 has 14 amino acids. The CDR3 region has the DNA TGTGCTAGCAGCTTACTAGCACAACAAGAGACCCAGTACTTC. Amino acid sequence: CASSLLAQQETQYF. Supplemented by reference TRBV7-7 and TRBJ2-5, the full variable domain reads GAGVSQSPRYKVTKRGQDVTLRCDPISSHATLYWYQQALGQGPEFLTYFNYEAQPDKSGLPSDRFSAERPEGSISTLTIQRTEQRDSAMYRCASSLLAQQETQYFGPGTRLLVL.

The gene calls are TRBV18 and TRBJ2-7; D call uncertain. The germline V and J ends were trimmed by 0 bases and 3 bases, with 9 bases remaining between them. This CDR3 has 14 amino acids. The germline V gene encodes CDR1 KGHSH and CDR2 LQKENI. The CDR3 protein is CASSPPSVDYEQYF. CDR3 DNA sequence: TGTGCCAGCTCACCACCGAGCGTAGACTACGAGCAGTACTTC.

The CDR3 reads CASSRPGREGLSDEQFF. The DNA of the CDR3 is TGCGCCAGCAGCCGGCCCGGGCGGGAGGGCCTCAGCGATGAGCAGTTCTTC. This chain connects TRBV4-1 to TRBJ2-1, with 9 bases fitting TRBD2. The CDR3 runs 17 residues. Germline V gene lookup returns CDR1 MGHRA and CDR2 YSYEKL. V trimming: 4 bases; J trimming: 8 bases; junction bases outside the gene matches: 15.

This clone was counted at least ten times. The rearrangement joins TRBV7-9 to TRBJ2-3, with D perhaps matching TRBD1 (6 bases). Germline V gives CDR1 SEHNR, CDR2 FQNEAQ (reference sequence). CDR3 length: 14 residues. With 2 bases removed from V and 7 bases from J, the gap between germline ends came to 13 bases. The CDR3, as DNA: TGTGCCAGCAGCTTACAACTAGGGGGTAATACGCAGTATTTT. As protein: CASSLQLGGNTQYF.

This sequence joins TRBV4-3 and TRBJ2-5; tentative D call: TRBD1 (5 bases). In germline, CDR1 is LGHNA, CDR2 YSLEER. Trimming removed 2 bases at V and 4 bases at J, with 5 bases between. CDR3 size: 12 residues. The CDR3 nucleotides are TGCGCCAGCAGCCAAAGGGGAGAGACCCAGTACTTC. As protein: CASSQRGETQYF.

The J gene is TRBJ2-3, the V gene TRBV4-3; TRBD2 matches 12 bases. The length of the CDR3 is 16 residues. The trim removed 3 bases at V and 3 bases at J, leaving 4 bases unmatched. Germline V gene sequence: CDR1 LGHNA, CDR2 YSLEER. For the CDR3, the DNA is TGCGCCAGCAGCCAGCTAGCGGGAGGGCTTACAGATACGCAGTATTTT. It translates to CASSQLAGGLTDTQYF.

In its sample, this clone was seen a few times. The chain has TRBV10-3 and TRBJ1-1, with D perhaps TRBD1 (6 bases). This CDR3 has 15 residues. CDR1 and CDR2 (germline): ENHRY, SYGVKD. Deletions cut 5 bases from V and 5 bases from J, with 18 bases between. The CDR3 DNA reads TGTGCCATCAGTCCCGGGCCCGAAGGGGGTACTGAAGCTTTCTTT. Its translation is CAISPGPEGGTEAFF.

Concerning this clone itself: The junction shows a germline mismatch at one end, possibly a read error. The J gene is TRBJ1-6, the V gene TRBV28, with D maybe TRBD1 (5 bases). This CDR3 region has 17 residues. Germline CDR1 and CDR2: MDHEN and SYDVKM. The CDR3 nucleotides are TGTGCCAGCAGTTTAAGAGGTCGGGGGGGATATAGTTCACCCCTCCACTTT. This sequence encodes CASSLRGRGGYSSPLHF.

The sample holds many counts of this clone. The rearrangement joins TRBV4-1 to TRBJ1-4, with D possibly TRBD1 on 6 matching bases. Germline-derived CDR1 and CDR2 are MGHRA and YSYEKL. V gave up 1 base and J gave up 3 bases, with 9 bases separating them. CDR3 size: 15 residues. CDR3 in DNA: TGCGCCAGCAGCCAAGGGGGGGCGGCTAATGAAAAACTGTTTTTT. Protein sequence: CASSQGGAANEKLFF.

The genes are TRBV25-1 and TRBJ1-5; possible D gene TRBD1, 6 bases. Germline V CDR1 and CDR2: MGHDK, SYGVNS. The ends were cut back, 6 bases at V and 3 bases at J, with 18 bases in the middle. This CDR3 spans 16 amino acids. The chain's CDR3 is CASSPWEGDNNQPQHF. The CDR3, as DNA: TGTGCCAGCAGCCCCTGGGAGGGGGATAACAATCAGCCCCAGCATTTT. The entire variable domain, with the rest obtained from reference TRBV25-1 and TRBJ1-5, is as follows: EADIYQTPRYLVIGTGKKITLECSQTMGHDKMYWYQQDPGMELHLIHYSYGVNSTEKGDLSSESTVSRIRTEHFPLTLESARPSHTSQYLCASSPWEGDNNQPQHFGDGTRLSIL.

This rearrangement joins TRBV5-1 to TRBJ1-6; TRBD1 agrees at 10 bases. The CDR3 sequence is 15 residues long. Germline CDR1 and CDR2: SGHRS and YFSETQ. Unmatched junction bases numbered 3, after V lost 4 bases and J lost 5 bases. DNA for the CDR3: TGCGCCAGCAGCCAGGGGACAGGGGATAATTCACCCCTCCACTTT. It translates to CASSQGTGDNSPLHF.

The gene calls are TRBV5-6 and TRBJ1-2; no firm D call. This CDR3 region has 14 residues. Looked up from germline, CDR1 is SGHDT and CDR2 is YYEEEE. Trimming stripped 4 bases from V and 4 bases from J, with 14 bases between. CDR3 nucleotide sequence: TGTGCCAGCAGCCCCCCCAGAGGATTCTATGGCTACACCTTC. The encoded protein is CASSPPRGFYGYTF.

This clone came up once. V usage is TRBV7-8 and J usage is TRBJ1-1; D remains unclear. Trimming removed 1 base at V and 3 bases at J, with 9 bases between. The CDR3 totals 14 residues. Germline loops: CDR1 SGHVS, CDR2 FQNEAQ. Here the CDR3 reads CASSLGGFYTEAFF. The CDR3, as DNA: TGTGCCAGCAGCTTAGGGGGTTTTTACACTGAAGCTTTCTTT.

The V and J genes are TRBV18 and TRBJ2-5; TRBD1 or TRBD2 may be the D gene (5 bases each). Germline CDR1 and CDR2: KGHSH and LQKENI. The CDR3 runs 13 residues. V lost 4 bases and J lost 5, with 11 bases in between. CDR3 DNA: TGTGCCAGCTCACAAGGGACGGACGAGACCCAGTACTTC. Protein sequence: CASSQGTDETQYF.

This clone was counted between two and nine times. The chain uses TRBV29-1 and TRBJ2-3, with unresolved D. CDR1 SQVTM and CDR2 ANQGSEA come from the germline V gene. This CDR3 has 11 residues. Deletions cut 5 bases from V and 3 bases from J, with 6 bases between. In DNA form, the CDR3 reads TGCAGCGTTCAGTCTACAGATACGCAGTATTTT. This sequence encodes CSVQSTDTQYF.

This chain uses TRBV7-2 with TRBJ2-1; the D is unclear. The germline gives CDR1 SGHTA, CDR2 FQGNSA. V lost 0 bases to trimming and J lost 7 bases, with 13 bases between them. The CDR3 has 15 residues. CDR3 amino acids: CASSLAPDRSNEQFF. CDR3 sequence (DNA): TGTGCCAGCAGCTTAGCCCCGGATAGAAGTAATGAGCAGTTCTTC.

The chain employs TRBV12-5 and TRBJ1-3; D is perhaps TRBD1 (5 bases). The CDR3 contains 16 residues. CDR1 and CDR2 from the germline V gene are LGHNT and FRNRAP. The V and J ends lost 6 bases and 0 bases respectively, with 15 bases between them. CDR3 residues: CASGNKGPVSGNTIYF. The CDR3 DNA reads TGTGCTAGTGGAAATAAGGGACCGGTCTCTGGAAACACCATATATTTT.

As for this clone: Within the sample, other DNA sequences also encode this same CDR3. The chain employs TRBV19 and TRBJ1-1; D is unresolved. Trimming left V 6 bases short and J 1 base short, with 6 bases between. Germline CDR1 and CDR2: LNHDA and SQIVND (reference sequence). The length of the CDR3 is 12 residues. The CDR3 nucleotides read TGTGCCAGTAGCCAACAGAACACTGAAGCTTTCTTT. The encoded protein is CASSQQNTEAFF.

The rearrangement links TRBV19 to TRBJ2-7; 7 bases match TRBD1. Germline-derived CDR1 and CDR2 are LNHDA and SQIVND (reference sequence). V shed 3 bases and J 5 bases; nucleotides not matched to a gene: 7. CDR3 size: 14 residues. CDR3 nucleotide sequence: TGTGCCAGTAGTATTCTGGACAGGTCCCACGAGCAGTACTTC. It specifies CASSILDRSHEQYF.

The chain recombines TRBV7-9 with TRBJ1-6, with D possibly being TRBD1 (5 bases). This CDR3 comprises 13 residues. Germline V gene lookup returns CDR1 SEHNR and CDR2 FQNEAQ (reference sequence). V dropped 5 bases and J dropped 4 bases, with 6 bases sitting between them. The CDR3 DNA sequence: TGTGCCAGCAGCAGGGGTTATAATTCACCCCTCCACTTT. This sequence encodes CASSRGYNSPLHF.